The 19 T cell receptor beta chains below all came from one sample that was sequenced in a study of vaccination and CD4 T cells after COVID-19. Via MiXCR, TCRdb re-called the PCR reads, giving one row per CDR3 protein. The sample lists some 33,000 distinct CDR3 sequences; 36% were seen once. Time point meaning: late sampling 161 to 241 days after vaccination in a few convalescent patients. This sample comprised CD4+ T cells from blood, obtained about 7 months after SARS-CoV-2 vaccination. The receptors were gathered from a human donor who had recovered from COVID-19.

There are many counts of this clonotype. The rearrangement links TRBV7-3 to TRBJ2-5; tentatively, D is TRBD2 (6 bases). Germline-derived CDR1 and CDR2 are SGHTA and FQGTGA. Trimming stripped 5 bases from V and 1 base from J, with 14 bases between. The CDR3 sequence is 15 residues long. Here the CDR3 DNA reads TGTGCCAGCAGCATTACCGGGACTCTCCAAGAGACCCAGTACTTC. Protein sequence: CASSITGTLQETQYF.

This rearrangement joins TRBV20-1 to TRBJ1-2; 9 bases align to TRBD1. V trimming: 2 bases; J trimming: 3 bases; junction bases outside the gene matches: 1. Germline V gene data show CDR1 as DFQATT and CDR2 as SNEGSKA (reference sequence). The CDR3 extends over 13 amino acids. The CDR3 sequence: CSARRDRDYGYTF. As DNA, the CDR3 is TGCAGTGCTAGAAGGGACAGGGACTATGGCTACACCTTC.

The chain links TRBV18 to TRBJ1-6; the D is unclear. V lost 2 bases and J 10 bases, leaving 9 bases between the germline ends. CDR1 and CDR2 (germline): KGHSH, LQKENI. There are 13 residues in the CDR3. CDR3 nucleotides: TGTGCCAGCTCACCAATAGAAGACTCACCCCTCCACTTT. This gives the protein CASSPIEDSPLHF.

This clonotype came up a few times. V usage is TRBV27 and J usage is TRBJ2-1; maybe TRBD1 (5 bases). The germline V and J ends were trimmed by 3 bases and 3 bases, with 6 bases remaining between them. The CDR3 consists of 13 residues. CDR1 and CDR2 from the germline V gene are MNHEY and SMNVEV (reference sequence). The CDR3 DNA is TGTGCCAGCAGTTTCGACAGCTACAATGAGCAGTTCTTC. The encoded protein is CASSFDSYNEQFF.

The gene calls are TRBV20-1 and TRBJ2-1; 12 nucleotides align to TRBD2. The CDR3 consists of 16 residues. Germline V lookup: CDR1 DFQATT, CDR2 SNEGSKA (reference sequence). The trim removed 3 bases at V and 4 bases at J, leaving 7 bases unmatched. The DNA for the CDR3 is TGCAGTGCTAGTGGATCCCTAGCGGGAGGGTACAATGAGCAGTTCTTC. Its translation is CSASGSLAGGYNEQFF.

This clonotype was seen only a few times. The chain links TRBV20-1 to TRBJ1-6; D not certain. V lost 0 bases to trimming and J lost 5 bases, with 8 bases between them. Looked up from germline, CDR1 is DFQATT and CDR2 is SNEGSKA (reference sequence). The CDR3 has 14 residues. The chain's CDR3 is CSARDRRDNSPLHF. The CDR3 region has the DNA TGCAGTGCTAGAGACAGGCGTGATAATTCACCCCTCCACTTT.

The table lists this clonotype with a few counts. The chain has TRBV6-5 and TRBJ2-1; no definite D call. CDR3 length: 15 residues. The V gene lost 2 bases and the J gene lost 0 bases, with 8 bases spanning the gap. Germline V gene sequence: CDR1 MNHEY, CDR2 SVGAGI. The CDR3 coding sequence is TGTGCCAGCAGTTACGCGGAGTACTCCTACAATGAGCAGTTCTTC. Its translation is CASSYAEYSYNEQFF.

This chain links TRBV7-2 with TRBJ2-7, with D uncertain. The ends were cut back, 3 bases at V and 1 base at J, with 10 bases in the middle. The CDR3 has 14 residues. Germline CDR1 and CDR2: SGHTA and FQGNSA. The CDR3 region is CASSFDRVSYEQYF. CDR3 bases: TGTGCCAGCAGCTTTGACCGGGTGTCCTACGAGCAGTACTTC.

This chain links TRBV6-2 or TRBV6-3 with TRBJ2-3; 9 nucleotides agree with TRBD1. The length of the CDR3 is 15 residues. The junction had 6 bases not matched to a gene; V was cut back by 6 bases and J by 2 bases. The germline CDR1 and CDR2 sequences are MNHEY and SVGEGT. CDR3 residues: CASSPGTGHTDTQYF. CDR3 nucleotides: TGTGCCAGCAGCCCCGGGACAGGGCACACAGATACGCAGTATTTT.

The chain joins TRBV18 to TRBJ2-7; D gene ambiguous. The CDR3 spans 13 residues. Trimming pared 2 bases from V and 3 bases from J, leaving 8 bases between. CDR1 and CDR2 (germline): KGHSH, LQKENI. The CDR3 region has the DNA TGTGCCAGCTCACCAATGGCCAGCTACGAGCAGTACTTC. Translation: CASSPMASYEQYF.

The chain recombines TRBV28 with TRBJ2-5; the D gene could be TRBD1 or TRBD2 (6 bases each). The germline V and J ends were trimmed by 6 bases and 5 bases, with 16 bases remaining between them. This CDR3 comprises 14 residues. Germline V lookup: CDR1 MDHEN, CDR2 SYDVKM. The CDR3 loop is CASSQTGRRETQYF. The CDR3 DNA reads TGTGCCAGCAGCCAAACAGGGAGGCGGGAGACCCAGTACTTC.

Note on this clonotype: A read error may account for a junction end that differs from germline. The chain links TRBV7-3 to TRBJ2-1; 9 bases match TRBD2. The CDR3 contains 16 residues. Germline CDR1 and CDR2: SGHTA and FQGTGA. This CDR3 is CASSVTPSGTLNEQFF. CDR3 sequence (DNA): TGTGCCAGCAGCGTAACCCCTAGCGGGACCCTAAATGAGCAGTTCTTC.

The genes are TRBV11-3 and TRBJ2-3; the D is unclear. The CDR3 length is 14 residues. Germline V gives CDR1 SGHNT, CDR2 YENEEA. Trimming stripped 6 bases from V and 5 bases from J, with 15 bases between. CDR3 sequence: CASSREDGVDTQYF. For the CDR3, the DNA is TGTGCCAGCAGTCGTGAGGACGGCGTAGATACGCAGTATTTT.

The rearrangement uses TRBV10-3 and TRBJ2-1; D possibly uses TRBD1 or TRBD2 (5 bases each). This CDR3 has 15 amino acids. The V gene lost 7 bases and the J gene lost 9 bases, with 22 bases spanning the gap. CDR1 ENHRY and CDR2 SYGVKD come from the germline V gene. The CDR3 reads CAITRGTQRYAEQFF. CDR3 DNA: TGTGCCATCACCCGAGGGACCCAGAGGTACGCTGAGCAGTTCTTC.

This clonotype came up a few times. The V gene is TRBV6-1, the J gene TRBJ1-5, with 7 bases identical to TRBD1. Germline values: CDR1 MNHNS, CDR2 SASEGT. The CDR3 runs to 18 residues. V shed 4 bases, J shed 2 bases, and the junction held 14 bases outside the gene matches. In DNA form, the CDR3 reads TGTGCCAGCAGTGTTCTAAAGGGAGGGGGCTCAGGCAATCAGCCCCAGCATTTT. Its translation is CASSVLKGGGSGNQPQHF.

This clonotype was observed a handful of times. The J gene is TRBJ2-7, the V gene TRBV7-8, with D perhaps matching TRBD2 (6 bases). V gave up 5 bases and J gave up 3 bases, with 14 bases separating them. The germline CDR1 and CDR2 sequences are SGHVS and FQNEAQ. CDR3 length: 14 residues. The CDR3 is CASSLGTSSYEQYF. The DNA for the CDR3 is TGTGCCAGCAGCCTCGGGACTTCTAGCTACGAGCAGTACTTC.

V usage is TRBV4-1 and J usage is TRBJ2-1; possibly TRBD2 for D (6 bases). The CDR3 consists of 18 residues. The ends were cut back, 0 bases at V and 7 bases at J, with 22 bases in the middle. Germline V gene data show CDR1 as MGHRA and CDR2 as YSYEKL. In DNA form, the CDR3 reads TGCGCCAGCAGCCAAGATCCACTTGCTAGCGAGGCTTTTAATGAGCAGTTCTTC. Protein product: CASSQDPLASEAFNEQFF.

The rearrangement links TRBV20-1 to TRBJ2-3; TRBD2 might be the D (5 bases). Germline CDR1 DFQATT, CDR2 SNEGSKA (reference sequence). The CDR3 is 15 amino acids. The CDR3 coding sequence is TGCAGGCCGGTGGTTGGGCTAGCTGACACAGATACGCAGTATTTT. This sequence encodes CRPVVGLADTDTQYF.

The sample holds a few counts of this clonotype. The CDR3 here is CASSLWVAGSQETQYF. The CDR3 region has the DNA TGTGCCAGCAGCCTGTGGGTAGCGGGTTCCCAAGAGACCCAGTACTTC. The rearrangement links TRBV6-1 to TRBJ2-5; the match to TRBD2 covers 7 bases. V dropped 6 bases and J dropped 1; count of bases not matched to a gene: 11. The CDR3 runs to 16 residues. Per germline, CDR1 MNHNS and CDR2 SASEGT.